The 18 T cell receptor beta chains reported below all come from one sample, sequenced in a study of blood T cell repertoires in COVID-19. The repertoire was sequenced with immunoSEQ multiplex PCR; TCRdb's copy has only in-frame clones and lacks some. The data show around 140,000 clones, with 55% to 75% seen just once and under 2.5% held by the top ten. Sequencing was performed on peripheral blood. Source of these receptors: a woman in her seventies with acute or convalescent COVID-19.

This clone has just a few counts. The chain combines TRBV9 with TRBJ2-1, with 7 positions matching TRBD1. This CDR3 contains 16 residues. The germline V gene encodes CDR1 SGDLS and CDR2 YYNGEE. V shed 3 bases and J 0 bases; nucleotides not matched to a gene: 6. CDR3 protein: CASSGDRESSYNEQFF. The CDR3 nucleotides read TGTGCCAGCAGCGGTGACAGGGAGAGCTCCTACAATGAGCAGTTCTTC.

The rearrangement uses TRBV5-6 and TRBJ2-7, with D maybe TRBD2 (7 bases). From germline, CDR1 is SGHDT and CDR2 YYEEEE. The CDR3 contains 15 residues. Deletions cut 4 bases from V and 3 bases from J, with 17 bases between. This chain's CDR3 is CASSQRGGGVYEQYF. The CDR3 bases are TGTGCCAGCAGCCAGAGGGGAGGGGGGGTCTACGAGCAGTACTTC.

This chain uses TRBV2 with TRBJ1-2; 7 bases align to TRBD1. Germline V gene data show CDR1 as SNHLY and CDR2 as FYNNEI. This CDR3 is 14 amino acids long. J gave up 4 bases and V 6 bases, and 8 bases lay outside the gene matches. CDR3 in DNA: TGTGCCAGCAGACAAACAGGGGACATCTATGGCTACACCTTC. It specifies CASRQTGDIYGYTF.

The V and J genes are TRBV6-2 or TRBV6-3 and TRBJ2-7, with a tentative D call TRBD1 (7 bases). Germline-derived CDR1 and CDR2 are MNHEY and SVGEGT. With 1 base removed from V and 0 bases from J, the gap between germline ends came to 10 bases. This CDR3 spans 15 amino acids. The CDR3 nucleotides are TGTGCCAGCAGTTACTGGCAGGGGGGCTCCTACGAGCAGTACTTC. As protein: CASSYWQGGSYEQYF.

The chain couples TRBV7-2 to TRBJ2-3; D perhaps matches TRBD2 (6 bases). With 6 bases removed from V and 3 bases from J, the gap between germline ends came to 10 bases. The CDR3 length is 13 residues. CDR1 is SGHTA and CDR2 is FQGNSA in the germline V gene. CDR3 sequence: CASRVGGTDTQYF. DNA for the CDR3: TGTGCCAGCAGGGTGGGGGGTACAGATACGCAGTATTTT.

J is TRBJ1-2 and V is TRBV28, with D possibly being TRBD1 (5 bases). Germline V gene data show CDR1 as MDHEN and CDR2 as SYDVKM. The CDR3 runs 13 residues. V shed 3 bases and J shed 8 bases, with 13 bases lying between them. CDR3 loop: CASSLGREAGYTF. Written as DNA, the CDR3 is TGTGCCAGCAGTTTGGGCAGGGAGGCGGGCTACACCTTC.

The V call is TRBV7-9, the J call TRBJ2-1, with a possible D match to TRBD2 (6 bases). In germline, CDR1 is SEHNR, CDR2 FQNEAQ (reference sequence). With 5 bases removed from V and 7 bases from J, the gap between germline ends came to 18 bases. The CDR3 runs to 15 residues. CDR3 residues: CASSQTGGAGNEQFF. DNA of the CDR3: TGTGCCAGCAGCCAGACTGGAGGCGCGGGGAATGAGCAGTTCTTC.

The V call is TRBV5-1, the J call TRBJ2-3; TRBD2 aligns across 8 bases. Germline loops: CDR1 SGHRS, CDR2 YFSETQ. V was clipped by 4 bases and J by 6 bases; unmatched bases: 7. This CDR3 is built from 14 residues. CDR3 in amino acids: CASSAGTSGDTQYF. The DNA of the CDR3 is TGCGCCAGCAGCGCCGGGACTAGTGGGGATACGCAGTATTTT.

Written as DNA, the CDR3 is TGTGCCACCAGTGATTTATACAAGGAGATGGGGGAGCTGTTTTTT. It yields the protein CATSDLYKEMGELFF. The chain links TRBV24-1 to TRBJ2-2; D not certain. Trimming took off 1 base at V and 8 bases at J, with 13 bases between the two ends. The germline gives CDR1 KGHDR, CDR2 SFDVKD. The CDR3 totals 15 residues.

CDR3 sequence (DNA): TGTGCCAGCAGCCACGGACAGTACCAAGAGACCCAGTACTTC. Translated, it gives CASSHGQYQETQYF. The chain uses TRBV14 and TRBJ2-5; D perhaps matches TRBD1 (6 bases). CDR3 length equals 14 residues. V was cut by 3 bases and J by 0 bases, with 8 bases left in between. Germline CDR1 reads SGHDN; CDR2 reads FVKESK.

This sequence joins TRBV3-1 (or the pseudogene TRBV3-2) and TRBJ2-3; 9 bases fit TRBD2. With 2 bases clipped from V and 4 bases from J, the junction kept 10 bases outside the gene matches. The CDR3 consists of 17 residues. CDR1 is LGHDT, CDR2 YNNKEL, per germline (reference sequence). CDR3 in DNA: TGTGCCAGCAGCCAATACGGGCGGGAGGGCCGCGCAGATACGCAGTATTTT. Encoded protein: CASSQYGREGRADTQYF.

The chain recombines TRBV11-3 with TRBJ2-2, with D perhaps matching TRBD2 (6 bases). This CDR3 contains 16 residues. Trimming took off 4 bases at V and 1 base at J, with 13 bases between the two ends. The germline gives CDR1 SGHNT, CDR2 YENEEA. The CDR3 spells CASSSGGVGNTGELFF. CDR3 sequence (DNA): TGTGCCAGCAGCTCCGGCGGGGTGGGGAACACCGGGGAGCTGTTTTTT.

This chain connects TRBV13 to TRBJ2-7; 7 nucleotides align to TRBD1. The ends lost 5 bases at V and 3 bases at J; junction bases unmatched: 4. The CDR3 loop spans 13 amino acids. Germline-derived CDR1 and CDR2 are PRHDT and FYEKMQ (reference sequence). DNA of the CDR3: TGTGCCAGCAGCCGGGGACAGCTCTACGAGCAGTACTTC. Its translation: CASSRGQLYEQYF.

Many counts were recorded for this clone. The chain links TRBV7-9 to TRBJ2-3, with 8 bases matching TRBD2. The CDR3 runs to 15 residues. V was clipped by 3 bases and J by 6 bases; unmatched bases: 8. CDR1 SEHNR and CDR2 FQNEAQ come from the germline V gene (reference sequence). CDR3 sequence reads: CASSFASGGGDTQYF. As DNA, the CDR3 is TGTGCCAGCAGCTTCGCGTCGGGAGGGGGTGATACGCAGTATTTT. Full variable domain (remainder filled in from reference TRBV7-9 and TRBJ2-3): DTGVSQNPRHKITKRGQNVTFRCDPISEHNRLYWYRQTLGQGPEFLTYFQNEAQLEKSRLLSDRFSAERPKGSFSTLEIQRTEQGDSAMYLCASSFASGGGDTQYFGPGTRLTVL.

Only a few counts were recorded for this clone. The chain links TRBV7-2 to TRBJ1-4, with a possible D match to TRBD1 (5 bases). Trimming took off 4 bases at V and 7 bases at J, with 13 bases between the two ends. This CDR3 spans 14 amino acids. The germline V gene encodes CDR1 SGHTA and CDR2 FQGNSA. CDR3 protein: CASSSGPRAEKLFF. The CDR3 DNA reads as TGTGCCAGCAGCTCCGGCCCCAGGGCTGAAAAACTGTTTTTT. The whole variable domain, remainder taken from reference TRBV7-2 and TRBJ1-4, is GAGVSQSPSNKVTEKGKDVELRCDPISGHTALYWYRQSLGQGLEFLIYFQGNSAPDKSGLPSDRFSAERTGGSVSTLTIQRTQQEDSAVYLCASSSGPRAEKLFFGSGTQLSVL.

The genes are TRBV18 and TRBJ1-2; 9 bases map to TRBD1. The CDR3 extends over 15 amino acids. The germline gives CDR1 KGHSH, CDR2 LQKENI. V lost 5 bases, J lost 8 bases, and 12 bases stayed unmatched. The CDR3 protein is CASSAGQGSAWGYTF. The CDR3 nucleotides are TGTGCCAGCTCAGCCGGACAGGGGAGTGCGTGGGGCTACACCTTC.

The chain uses TRBV10-3 and TRBJ2-1; possibly TRBD2 for D (6 bases). The CDR3 covers 14 residues. V lost 0 bases to trimming and J lost 8 bases, with 11 bases between them. Per germline, CDR1 ENHRY and CDR2 SYGVKD. CDR3 sequence: CAISESWGEDEQFF. DNA for the CDR3: TGTGCCATCAGTGAGTCATGGGGGGAGGATGAGCAGTTCTTC.

This clone has only one observation. This rearrangement joins TRBV5-6 to TRBJ2-7; 10 bases agree with TRBD2. Germline-derived CDR1 and CDR2 are SGHDT and YYEEEE. The length of the CDR3 is 16 residues. Unmatched junction bases numbered 11, after V lost 4 bases and J lost 4 bases. DNA of the CDR3: TGTGCCAGCAGCCCACCTAGCGGGAGTGTCAGGTACGAGCAGTACTTC. Its protein is CASSPPSGSVRYEQYF.